This T cell receptor beta chain was identified in a study of blood T cell repertoires in COVID-19. Sequencing used immunoSEQ multiplex PCR; TCRdb keeps in-frame clones, though not all of them. Of hundreds of thousands of clones in the sample, roughly 90% were seen once. Germline CDR1 and CDR2: ENHRY and SYGVKD. This CDR3 spans 15 amino acids. V was shortened by 5 bases and J by 0 bases, with 11 bases between the two germline ends. The rearrangement uses TRBV10-3 and TRBJ2-1; D possibly corresponds to TRBD2 (6 bases). The sequenced material came from peripheral blood. This receptor was taken from a woman between 65 and 79 years old with COVID-19, enrolled during active disease. This CDR3 reads CAISRTTVSYNEQFF. In DNA, the CDR3 is TGTGCCATCAGTCGGACTACCGTCTCCTACAATGAGCAGTTCTTC.